A single sample is the source of the 8 T cell receptor beta chains below, sequenced in a study of T cell responses to AZD1222 COVID-19 vaccine. Measured with immunoSEQ multiplex PCR; TCRdb has only the in-frame clones, and not every one. The sample lists about 110,000 clones; 92% were seen once. Sample: peripheral blood, taken 28 days after the second AZD1222 dose. These receptors originate from an adult who received the AZD1222 COVID-19 vaccine.

The rearrangement links TRBV24-1 to TRBJ1-2; no clear D. Trimming removed 5 bases at V and 4 bases at J, with 10 bases between. The CDR3 is made up of 13 amino acids. Germline V gene data show CDR1 as KGHDR and CDR2 as SFDVKD. CDR3 in amino acids: CATSGGFSYGYTF. CDR3 bases: TGTGCCACCAGTGGCGGGTTCTCCTATGGCTACACCTTC.

This chain uses TRBV3-1 (or the pseudogene TRBV3-2) with TRBJ2-3, with 10 bases lining up with TRBD1. This CDR3 is built from 15 residues. Germline CDR1 is LGHDT and CDR2 is YNNKEL (reference sequence). With V trimmed by 2 bases and J by 6 bases, 5 bases remained unmatched. The CDR3 bases are TGTGCCAGCAGCCAAAGACAGGGGGCCTGGGATACGCAGTATTTT. Its translation: CASSQRQGAWDTQYF.

This clone was detected only a few times. This same CDR3 is encoded by further DNA sequences in the sample. J is TRBJ2-2 and V is TRBV11-3; D unclear. The CDR3 loop spans 13 amino acids. Germline CDR1 is SGHNT and CDR2 is YENEEA. Between the trimmed V and J ends, which lost 1 base and 6 bases, there was a span of 6 bases. CDR3 bases: TGTGCCAGCAGCTTAGTAGGTGCCGGGGAGCTGTTTTTT. Residues: CASSLVGAGELFF.

The rearrangement uses TRBV28 and TRBJ2-7; D is unclear. Germline V gene sequence: CDR1 MDHEN, CDR2 SYDVKM. The CDR3 sequence is 13 residues long. V was pared by 5 bases and J by 3 bases, with 11 bases between. In DNA form, the CDR3 reads TGTGCCAGCAGTACACCGAACGACTACGAGCAGTACTTC. As protein: CASSTPNDYEQYF.

The CDR3 here is CASSPREPGELFF. CDR3 DNA: TGTGCCAGCAGCCCACGGGAGCCCGGGGAGCTGTTTTTT. The rearrangement joins TRBV7-3 to TRBJ2-2, with a possible D match to TRBD2 (6 bases). CDR3 length: 13 residues. The ends were cut back, 5 bases at V and 6 bases at J, with 10 bases in the middle. Germline CDR1 and CDR2: SGHTA and FQGTGA.

This chain joins TRBV10-3 and TRBJ1-1; TRBD1 is a possible D gene (5 bases). Trimming pared 2 bases from V and 5 bases from J, leaving 12 bases between. From germline, CDR1 is ENHRY and CDR2 SYGVKD. The CDR3 is made up of 14 amino acids. The CDR3 sequence: CAISERSRETEAFF. CDR3 nucleotides: TGTGCCATCAGTGAGAGGTCCAGGGAGACTGAAGCTTTCTTT.

The chain couples TRBV9 to TRBJ1-6, with unresolved D. Germline lookup yields CDR1 SGDLS and CDR2 YYNGEE. Deletions cut 1 base from V and 4 bases from J, with 6 bases between. The CDR3 runs to 14 residues. CDR3 in amino acids: CASSVIGYNSPLHF. In DNA form, the CDR3 reads TGTGCCAGCAGCGTAATAGGTTATAATTCACCCCTCCACTTT.

This sequence joins TRBV5-6 and TRBJ2-3, with D perhaps matching TRBD2 (6 bases). Trimming removed 4 bases from V and 0 bases from J, with 15 bases in between. This CDR3 contains 16 residues. Looked up from germline, CDR1 is SGHDT and CDR2 is YYEEEE. The CDR3 sequence: CASSLEGTVSTDTQYF. CDR3 DNA sequence: TGTGCCAGCAGCCTGGAGGGGACGGTAAGCACAGATACGCAGTATTTT.